What follows are 4 T cell receptor beta chains derived from one specimen sequenced in a study of T cell clones after liver transplantation. Clones were sequenced by immunoSEQ multiplex PCR, and TCRdb holds only the in-frame ones, with some missing. The table has fewer than 50,000 clones, more than 70% seen once. This specimen consisted of CD4+ T cells from blood, obtained 24 months after liver transplant. The receptors come from a human patient who received a liver transplant. Some T cells may be graft donor cells.

The table lists this clone with a few counts. The chain joins TRBV23-1 to TRBJ1-2; D remains unclear. TRBV23-1 is an ORF, and what it does is uncertain. The V and J ends lost 6 bases and 0 bases respectively, with 11 bases between them. The CDR3 length is 14 residues. CDR3 in amino acids: CASRRTETNYGYTF. CDR3 coding DNA: TGCGCCAGCAGGAGGACGGAGACTAACTATGGCTACACCTTC.

The rearrangement uses TRBV30 and TRBJ1-5; a possible D gene is TRBD1 (5 bases). This CDR3 has 15 residues. The V end was cut by 0 bases, the J end by 1 base, with 10 bases between. Per germline, CDR1 GTSNPN and CDR2 SVGIG (reference sequence). CDR3 nucleotide sequence: TGTGCCTGGAGTGTAAGGCGGGACAGCAATCAGCCCCAGCATTTT. This encodes CAWSVRRDSNQPQHF.

The genes are TRBV2 and TRBJ2-7; D gene unclear. Germline-derived CDR1 and CDR2 are SNHLY and FYNNEI. This CDR3 spans 13 amino acids. V was trimmed by 0 bases and J by 5 bases, leaving 8 bases between them. The CDR3 loop reads CASSEAGYHEQYF. CDR3 coding DNA: TGTGCCAGCAGTGAAGCAGGGTACCACGAGCAGTACTTC.

The chain has TRBV6-1 and TRBJ2-7; D may be TRBD2 (5 bases). Between the trimmed V and J ends, which lost 5 bases and 4 bases, there was a span of 12 bases. The CDR3 consists of 13 residues. The germline gives CDR1 MNHNS, CDR2 SASEGT. The CDR3 reads CASSSSRGYEQYF. CDR3 nucleotides: TGTGCCAGCAGTAGCAGCAGAGGGTACGAGCAGTACTTC.